This TCR beta chain was retrieved from a study of multiple sclerosis patients with progressive multifocal leukoencephalopathy. Every PCR reaction included synthetic inline CDR3 controls for all V-J pairings. Profiling relied on immunoSEQ multiplex PCR, and the TCRdb table lists in-frame clones only, not all of them. Of tens of thousands of clones listed, 85% to 90% are singletons. Trimming stripped 4 bases from V and 6 bases from J, with 21 bases between. In germline, CDR1 is SGHTA, CDR2 FQGNSA. The CDR3 totals 16 residues. Time point here: more than ten months of natalizumab therapy. T1 marks 6 months and T2 marks 12 months of natalizumab therapy.

The TCR originated in a human donor with multiple sclerosis. The chain couples TRBV7-2 to TRBJ1-2; D possibly corresponds to TRBD1 (6 bases). Material: PBMCs, obtained from a patient treated with natalizumab. Here the CDR3 reads CASSSNPASRGHGYTF. Here the CDR3 DNA reads TGTGCCAGCAGCTCAAACCCTGCAAGCCGGGGGCATGGCTACACCTTC.